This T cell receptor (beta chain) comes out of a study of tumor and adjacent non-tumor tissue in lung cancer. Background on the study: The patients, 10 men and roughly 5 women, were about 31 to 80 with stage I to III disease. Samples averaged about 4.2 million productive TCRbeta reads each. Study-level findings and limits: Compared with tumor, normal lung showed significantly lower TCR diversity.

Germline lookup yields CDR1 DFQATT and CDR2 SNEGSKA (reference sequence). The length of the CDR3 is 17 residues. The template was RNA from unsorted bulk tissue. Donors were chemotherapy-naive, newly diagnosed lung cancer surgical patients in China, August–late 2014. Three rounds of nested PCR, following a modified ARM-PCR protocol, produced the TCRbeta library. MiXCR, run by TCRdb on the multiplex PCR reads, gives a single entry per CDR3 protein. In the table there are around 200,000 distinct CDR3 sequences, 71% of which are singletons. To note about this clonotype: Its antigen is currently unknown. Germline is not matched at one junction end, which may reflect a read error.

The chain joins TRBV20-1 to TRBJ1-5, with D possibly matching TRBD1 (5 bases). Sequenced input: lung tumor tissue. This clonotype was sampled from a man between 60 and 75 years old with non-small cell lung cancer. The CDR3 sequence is CRARDQGVALSNQPQHF. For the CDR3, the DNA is TGCAGAGCTAGAGATCAGGGTGTGGCTTTGAGCAATCAGCCTCAGCATTTT.